The 16 T cell receptor beta chains below come from one sample, sequenced in a study of post-analysis software for immune sequencing data. Study-wide findings and caveats: Patients used a few TRBV segments, including TRBV5-6, TRBV5-1 and TRBV20-1, more often than controls.

No antigen is known for these receptors. Researchers reported that TCR beta cDNA libraries carried unique molecular identifiers. Via MiXCR, TCRdb re-called the PCR reads, giving one row per CDR3 protein. The sample has 400,000 to 500,000 distinct CDR3 sequences, less than 40% seen once. The source material was blood. These receptors were collected from a girl aged 2-10 years with multiple sclerosis.

The V gene is TRBV10-3, the J gene TRBJ2-3; 13 nucleotides line up with TRBD2. V was pared by 7 bases and J by 8 bases, with 12 bases of the junction left unmatched. Germline CDR1 ENHRY, CDR2 SYGVKD. The CDR3 sequence is 16 residues long. The CDR3 DNA reads TGTGCCATCAAGGTCGGGACCGGGACTAGCGGGGCTACGCAGTATTTT. Protein sequence: CAIKVGTGTSGATQYF.

V is TRBV25-1 and J is TRBJ2-5; tentatively, D is TRBD2 (5 bases). Germline V CDR1 and CDR2: MGHDK, SYGVNS. The CDR3 extends over 14 amino acids. Trimming pared 0 bases from V and 5 bases from J, leaving 10 bases between. The DNA of the CDR3 is TGTGCCAGCAGTGAATATAGCGAGCGGGAGACCCAGTACTTC. As protein: CASSEYSERETQYF. Variable domain in full (rest from reference TRBV25-1 and TRBJ2-5): EADIYQTPRYLVIGTGKKITLECSQTMGHDKMYWYQQDPGMELHLIHYSYGVNSTEKGDLSSESTVSRIRTEHFPLTLESARPSHTSQYLCASSEYSERETQYFGPGTRLLVL.

The rearrangement joins TRBV7-6 to TRBJ2-1; tentative D call: TRBD2 (6 bases). Germline assignment: CDR1 SGHVS and CDR2 FNYEAQ. Trimming removed 5 bases from V and 4 bases from J, with 12 bases in between. This CDR3 is 14 amino acids long. The CDR3 bases are TGTGCCAGCAGCCCCGGGACTCAGTACAATGAGCAGTTCTTC. As protein: CASSPGTQYNEQFF.

The chain couples TRBV3-1 to TRBJ2-1; TRBD1 is a possible D gene (5 bases). Trimming cost V 3 bases and J 8 bases, with 14 bases left between them. Germline V gene lookup returns CDR1 LGHDT and CDR2 YNNKEL (reference sequence). The CDR3 loop spans 14 amino acids. This CDR3 reads CASSQSLGADEQFF. The CDR3 coding sequence is TGTGCCAGCAGCCAGAGCTTAGGGGCCGATGAGCAGTTCTTC.

This clonotype was counted a single time. J is TRBJ2-7 and V is TRBV19; 7 positions agree with TRBD1. Unmatched junction bases numbered 10, after V lost 5 bases and J lost 6 bases. The CDR3 covers 14 residues. CDR1 LNHDA and CDR2 SQIVND come from the germline V gene (reference sequence). CDR3 bases: TGTGCCAGTAGTGTATTCCGGGACAGTAGCGAGCAGTACTTC. It codes for CASSVFRDSSEQYF.

This clonotype appeared a few times. J is TRBJ2-3 and V is TRBV12-3 or TRBV12-4, with 7 bases aligning to TRBD2. The junction had 3 bases not matched to a gene; V was cut back by 4 bases and J by 2 bases. The CDR3 runs to 14 residues. CDR3 protein: CASSSLAATDTQYF. The CDR3 nucleotides are TGTGCCAGCAGTTCTCTAGCGGCCACAGATACGCAGTATTTT.

With respect to this clonotype: The junction does not match germline at one end; this may be a read error. The rearrangement joins TRBV6-6 to TRBJ1-1, with 9 positions matching TRBD1. Germline CDR1 reads MNHNY; CDR2 reads SVGAGI (reference sequence). This CDR3 region has 15 residues. CDR3 nucleotide sequence: TGTGCCGGCAGCTCGGGACAGGGACGGAACACTGAAGCTTTCTTT. It is translated as CAGSSGQGRNTEAFF.

The chain carries TRBV29-1 and TRBJ2-4; 7 bases are a match to TRBD2. The J segment lost 0 bases and the V segment lost 7 bases, leaving 9 bases of the junction unmatched. CDR3 length: 15 amino acids. Germline loops: CDR1 SQVTM, CDR2 ANQGSEA. The CDR3 bases are TGCAGCGCCCGGGAGGACCTTGTAGCCAAAAACATTCAGTACTTC. Translation: CSAREDLVAKNIQYF.

The genes are TRBV29-1 and TRBJ2-3; 7 nucleotides match TRBD2. This CDR3 comprises 16 residues. With V trimmed by 2 bases and J by 5 bases, 13 bases remained unmatched. Per germline, CDR1 SQVTM and CDR2 ANQGSEA. The CDR3 is CSVELSSSGAGDTQYF. CDR3 in DNA: TGCAGCGTTGAACTCTCGAGCAGCGGGGCGGGAGATACGCAGTATTTT.

The chain uses TRBV27 and TRBJ2-3; D remains unclear. Germline V gives CDR1 MNHEY, CDR2 SMNVEV (reference sequence). The CDR3 sequence is 16 residues long. V was trimmed by 4 bases and J by 7 bases, leaving 21 bases between them. As DNA, the CDR3 is TGTGCCAGCAGTTCAACCCCCGCGGCCTCCCGACATACGCAGTATTTT. Amino acid sequence: CASSSTPAASRHTQYF.

V gene TRBV5-8 combines with J gene TRBJ1-2; D possibly corresponds to TRBD1 (6 bases). Trimming shortened V by 2 bases and J by 2 bases, and 13 bases separated the two germline ends. CDR1 is SGHTS and CDR2 is YDEGEE in the germline V gene. CDR3 length: 15 residues. CDR3 sequence reads: CASSLESDRNYGYTF. CDR3 in DNA: TGTGCCAGCAGCTTAGAATCCGACAGGAACTATGGCTACACCTTC.

This clonotype was recorded at least ten times. The rearrangement joins TRBV7-2 to TRBJ2-5; D gene uncertain. Germline-derived CDR1 and CDR2 are SGHTA and FQGNSA. V was trimmed by 4 bases and J by 5 bases, leaving 8 bases between them. The CDR3 has 12 residues. The chain's CDR3 is CASSSSIETQYF. CDR3 DNA sequence: TGTGCCAGCAGCTCGAGCATCGAGACCCAGTACTTC.

This clonotype appeared once. The rearrangement joins TRBV7-9 to TRBJ1-4, with TRBD1 matching over 9 bases. This CDR3 spans 15 amino acids. V gave up 5 bases and J gave up 6 bases; unmatched junction bases: 7. Germline-derived CDR1 and CDR2 are SEHNR and FQNEAQ (reference sequence). This CDR3 is CASSPRQGGDEKLFF. The CDR3 DNA reads TGTGCCAGCAGCCCCCGACAGGGGGGAGATGAAAAACTGTTTTTT.

This clonotype has only a few counts. This CDR3 reads CSARDPTTPYNEQFF. The CDR3 region has the DNA TGCAGTGCTAGAGATCCGACTACACCCTACAATGAGCAGTTCTTC. This sequence joins TRBV20-1 and TRBJ2-1, with TRBD2 as a possible D gene (5 bases). CDR3 length: 15 amino acids. Germline V gene lookup returns CDR1 DFQATT and CDR2 SNEGSKA (reference sequence). V lost 0 bases and J 2 bases, leaving 11 bases between the germline ends.

The chain couples TRBV4-1 to TRBJ2-1, with D hard to call. The germline CDR1 and CDR2 sequences are MGHRA and YSYEKL. This CDR3 has 13 amino acids. With 1 base removed from V and 11 bases from J, the gap between germline ends came to 12 bases. The CDR3 sequence is CASSQGSSKKQFF. CDR3 coding DNA: TGCGCCAGCAGCCAAGGTTCGTCGAAGAAGCAGTTCTTC.

CDR3 in DNA: TGTGCCAGCAGTTTACTGCCTAACACTGAAGCTTTCTTT. The encoded protein is CASSLLPNTEAFF. The gene calls are TRBV12-3 or TRBV12-4 and TRBJ1-1; D is unresolved. Trimming pared 2 bases from V and 2 bases from J, leaving 6 bases between. This CDR3 spans 13 amino acids.